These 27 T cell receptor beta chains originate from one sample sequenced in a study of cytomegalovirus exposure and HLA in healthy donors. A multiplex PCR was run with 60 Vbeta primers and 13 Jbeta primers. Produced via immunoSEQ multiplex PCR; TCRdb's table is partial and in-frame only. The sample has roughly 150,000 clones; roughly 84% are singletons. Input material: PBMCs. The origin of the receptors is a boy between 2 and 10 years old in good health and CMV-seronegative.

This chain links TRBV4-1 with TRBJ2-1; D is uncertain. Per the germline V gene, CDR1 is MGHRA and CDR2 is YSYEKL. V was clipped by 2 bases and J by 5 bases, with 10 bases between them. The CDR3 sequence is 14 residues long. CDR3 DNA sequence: TGCGCCAGCAGCCAACAGGTAATGAACAATGAGCAGTTCTTC. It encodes CASSQQVMNNEQFF.

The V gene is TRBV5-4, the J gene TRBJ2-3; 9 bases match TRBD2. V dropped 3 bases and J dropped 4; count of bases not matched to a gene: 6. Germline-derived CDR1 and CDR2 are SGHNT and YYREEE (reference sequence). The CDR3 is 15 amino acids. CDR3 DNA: TGTGCCAGCAGCTCCCTAAGCGGGGGGCCAGATACGCAGTATTTT. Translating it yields CASSSLSGGPDTQYF.

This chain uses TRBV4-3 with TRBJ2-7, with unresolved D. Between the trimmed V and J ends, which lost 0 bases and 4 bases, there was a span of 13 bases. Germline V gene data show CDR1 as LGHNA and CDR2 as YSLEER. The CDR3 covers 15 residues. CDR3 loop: CASSQDMGRSYEQYF. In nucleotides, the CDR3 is TGCGCCAGCAGCCAAGATATGGGTAGGAGTTACGAGCAGTACTTC.

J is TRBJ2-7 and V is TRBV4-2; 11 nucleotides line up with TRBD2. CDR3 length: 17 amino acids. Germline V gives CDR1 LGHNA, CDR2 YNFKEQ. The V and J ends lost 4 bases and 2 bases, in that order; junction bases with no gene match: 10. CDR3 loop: CASSRDLAGGPTYEQYF. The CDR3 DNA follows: TGTGCCAGCAGCCGAGACCTAGCGGGAGGACCAACCTACGAGCAGTACTTC.

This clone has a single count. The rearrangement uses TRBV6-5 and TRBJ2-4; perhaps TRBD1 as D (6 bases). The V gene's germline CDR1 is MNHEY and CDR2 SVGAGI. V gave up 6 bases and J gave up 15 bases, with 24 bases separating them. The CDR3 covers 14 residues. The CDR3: CASRGAGAGEVMYF. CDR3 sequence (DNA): TGTGCCAGCAGAGGGGCCGGTGCAGGGGAAGTTATGTACTTC.

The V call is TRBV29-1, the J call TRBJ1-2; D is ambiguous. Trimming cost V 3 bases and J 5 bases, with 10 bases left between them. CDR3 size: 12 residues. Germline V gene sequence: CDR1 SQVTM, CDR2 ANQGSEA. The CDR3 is CSVDYRGYGYTF. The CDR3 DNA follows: TGCAGCGTTGATTATCGGGGTTATGGCTACACCTTC.

The CDR3 DNA reads as TGTGCTAGTGGTTTGGTGACGGGACAGGGGAAGGGGACTGAAGCTTTCTTT. Translated: CASGLVTGQGKGTEAFF. J is TRBJ1-1 and V is TRBV12-5; 10 positions agree with TRBD1. This CDR3 comprises 17 residues. V lost 0 bases and J lost 5; bases outside the gene matches: 9. Looked up from germline, CDR1 is LGHNT and CDR2 is FRNRAP.

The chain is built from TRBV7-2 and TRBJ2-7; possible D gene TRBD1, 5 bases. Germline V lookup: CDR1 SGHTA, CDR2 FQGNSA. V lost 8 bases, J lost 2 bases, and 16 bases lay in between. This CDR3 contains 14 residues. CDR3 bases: TGTGCCAGCCTAGACAGTTCAAACGCCTACGAGCAGTACTTC. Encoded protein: CASLDSSNAYEQYF.

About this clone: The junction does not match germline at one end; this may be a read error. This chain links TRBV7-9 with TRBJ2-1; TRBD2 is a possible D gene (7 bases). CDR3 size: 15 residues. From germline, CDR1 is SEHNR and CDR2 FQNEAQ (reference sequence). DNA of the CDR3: TGTGCCAGCAGCTTAGTGGGGGGGGCCTACACTGAGCAGTTCTTC. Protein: CASSLVGGAYTEQFF.

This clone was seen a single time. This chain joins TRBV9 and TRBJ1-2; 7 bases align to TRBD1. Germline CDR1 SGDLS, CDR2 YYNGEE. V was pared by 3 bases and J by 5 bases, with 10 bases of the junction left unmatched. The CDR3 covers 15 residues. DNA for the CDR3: TGTGCCAGCAGCGCCGGACAGGACCGGGAGTATGGCTACACCTTC. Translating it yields CASSAGQDREYGYTF.

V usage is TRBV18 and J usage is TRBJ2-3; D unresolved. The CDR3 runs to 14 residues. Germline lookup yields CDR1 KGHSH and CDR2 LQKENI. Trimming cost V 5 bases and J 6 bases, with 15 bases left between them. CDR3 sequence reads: CASSSSPQSDTQYF. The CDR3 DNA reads TGTGCCAGCTCATCTAGTCCCCAGAGCGATACGCAGTATTTT.

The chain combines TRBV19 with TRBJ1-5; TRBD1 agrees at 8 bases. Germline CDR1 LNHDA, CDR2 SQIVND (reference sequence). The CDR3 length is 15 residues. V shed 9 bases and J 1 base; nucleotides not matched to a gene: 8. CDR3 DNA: TGTGCCAGCCGTCAGGGGGCCCTCAGCAATCAGCCCCAGCATTTT. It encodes CASRQGALSNQPQHF.

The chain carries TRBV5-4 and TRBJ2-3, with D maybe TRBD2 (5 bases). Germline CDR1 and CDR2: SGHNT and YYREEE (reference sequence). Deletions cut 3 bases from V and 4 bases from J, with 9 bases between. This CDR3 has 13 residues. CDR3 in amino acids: CASSWGAPDTQYF. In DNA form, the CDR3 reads TGTGCCAGCAGCTGGGGAGCCCCAGATACGCAGTATTTT.

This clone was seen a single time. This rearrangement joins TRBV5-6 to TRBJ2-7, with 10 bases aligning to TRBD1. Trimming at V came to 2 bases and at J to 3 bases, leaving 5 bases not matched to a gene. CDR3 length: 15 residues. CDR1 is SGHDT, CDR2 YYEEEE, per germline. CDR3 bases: TGTGCCAGCAGCTTCGGCCGGACAGGGGGCTACGAGCAGTACTTC. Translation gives CASSFGRTGGYEQYF.

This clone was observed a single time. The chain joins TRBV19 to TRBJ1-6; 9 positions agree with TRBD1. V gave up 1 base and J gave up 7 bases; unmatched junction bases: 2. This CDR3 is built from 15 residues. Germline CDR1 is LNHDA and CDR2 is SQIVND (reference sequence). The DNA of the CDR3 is TGTGCCAGTAGTATAGCAGGGACAGGGAATTCACCCCTCCACTTT. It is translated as CASSIAGTGNSPLHF.

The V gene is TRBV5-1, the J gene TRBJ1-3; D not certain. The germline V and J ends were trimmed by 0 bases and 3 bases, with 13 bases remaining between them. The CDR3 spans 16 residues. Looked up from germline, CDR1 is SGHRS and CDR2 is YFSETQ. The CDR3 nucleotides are TGCGCCAGCAGCTTGGCCCCAGAGAGCGGTGGAAACACCATATATTTT. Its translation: CASSLAPESGGNTIYF.

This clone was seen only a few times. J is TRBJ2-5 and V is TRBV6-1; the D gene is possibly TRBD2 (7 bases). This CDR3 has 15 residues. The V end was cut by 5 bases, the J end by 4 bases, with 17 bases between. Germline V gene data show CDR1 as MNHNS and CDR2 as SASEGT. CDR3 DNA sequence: TGTGCCAGCAGTCGCCTAGCGGAGGGGGGAGAGACCCAGTACTTC. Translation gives CASSRLAEGGETQYF.

The CDR3 DNA reads TGCAGTGCTATGACTCCAGATACGCAGTATTTT. Its translation is CSAMTPDTQYF. The chain carries TRBV20-1 and TRBJ2-3; D remains unclear. The germline CDR1 and CDR2 sequences are DFQATT and SNEGSKA (reference sequence). The length of the CDR3 is 11 residues. Trimming shortened V by 4 bases and J by 4 bases, and 6 bases separated the two germline ends.

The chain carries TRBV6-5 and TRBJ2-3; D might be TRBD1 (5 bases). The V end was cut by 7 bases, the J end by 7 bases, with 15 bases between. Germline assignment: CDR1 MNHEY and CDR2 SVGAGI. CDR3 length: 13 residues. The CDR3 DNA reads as TGTGCCAGCACAGGGAACCGTCATAATACGCAGTATTTT. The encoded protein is CASTGNRHNTQYF.

CDR3 DNA: TGTGCCAGCAGCTCAGGAGCTGGCGGGAGGAGGGTTGAGCAGTTCTTC. This sequence encodes CASSSGAGGRRVEQFF. V usage is TRBV7-2 and J usage is TRBJ2-1, with TRBD2 identical over 8 bases. Germline V gene sequence: CDR1 SGHTA, CDR2 FQGNSA. Trimming at V came to 4 bases and at J to 9 bases, leaving 14 bases not matched to a gene. This CDR3 has 16 amino acids.

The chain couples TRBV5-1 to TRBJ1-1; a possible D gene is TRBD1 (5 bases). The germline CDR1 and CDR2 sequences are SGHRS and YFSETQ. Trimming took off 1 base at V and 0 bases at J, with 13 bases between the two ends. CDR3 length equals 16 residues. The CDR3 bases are TGCGCCAGCAGCTTGTTGGCACAGGACCTGAACACTGAAGCTTTCTTT. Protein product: CASSLLAQDLNTEAFF.

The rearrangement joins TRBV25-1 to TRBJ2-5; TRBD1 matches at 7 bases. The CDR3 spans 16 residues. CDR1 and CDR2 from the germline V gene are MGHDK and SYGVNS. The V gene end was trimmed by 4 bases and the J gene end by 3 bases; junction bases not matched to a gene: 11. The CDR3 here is CASSGRQGVVEETQYF. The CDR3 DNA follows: TGTGCCAGCAGTGGGAGACAGGGTGTTGTAGAAGAGACCCAGTACTTC.

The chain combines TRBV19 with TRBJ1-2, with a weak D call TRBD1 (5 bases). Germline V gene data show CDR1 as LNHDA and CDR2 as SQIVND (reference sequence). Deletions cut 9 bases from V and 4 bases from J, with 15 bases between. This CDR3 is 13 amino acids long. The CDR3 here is CASRPDKAYGYTF. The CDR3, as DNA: TGTGCCAGCCGCCCGGACAAGGCCTATGGCTACACCTTC.

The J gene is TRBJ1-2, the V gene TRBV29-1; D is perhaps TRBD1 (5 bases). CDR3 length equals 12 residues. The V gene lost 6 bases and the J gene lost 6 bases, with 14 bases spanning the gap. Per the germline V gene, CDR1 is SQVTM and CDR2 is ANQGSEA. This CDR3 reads CSVLGGYDGYTF. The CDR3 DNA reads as TGCAGCGTACTCGGGGGTTACGATGGCTACACCTTC. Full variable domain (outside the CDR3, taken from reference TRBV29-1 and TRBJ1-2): SAVISQKPSRDICQRGTSLTIQCQVDSQVTMMFWYRQQPGQSLTLIATANQGSEATYESGFVIDKFPISRPNLTFSTLTVSNMSPEDSSIYLCSVLGGYDGYTFGSGTRLTVV.

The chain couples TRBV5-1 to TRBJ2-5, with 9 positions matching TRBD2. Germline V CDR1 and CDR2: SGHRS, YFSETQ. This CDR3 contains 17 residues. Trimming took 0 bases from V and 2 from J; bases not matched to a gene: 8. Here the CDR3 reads CASSLAGSSGGQETQYF. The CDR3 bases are TGCGCCAGCAGCTTGGCCGGGAGTAGCGGGGGACAAGAGACCCAGTACTTC.

CDR3 loop: CAWANQGNQPQHF. DNA of the CDR3: TGTGCCTGGGCGAATCAGGGAAATCAGCCCCAGCATTTT. The V and J genes are TRBV30 and TRBJ1-5; D possibly corresponds to TRBD1 (5 bases). The germline V and J ends were trimmed by 5 bases and 4 bases, with 12 bases remaining between them. This CDR3 is 13 amino acids long. The germline CDR1 and CDR2 sequences are GTSNPN and SVGIG (reference sequence).

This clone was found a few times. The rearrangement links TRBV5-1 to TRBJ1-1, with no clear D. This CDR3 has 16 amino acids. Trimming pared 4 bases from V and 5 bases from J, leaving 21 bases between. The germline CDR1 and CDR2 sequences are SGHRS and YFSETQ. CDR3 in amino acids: CASSRNQPRDGTEAFF. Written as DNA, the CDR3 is TGCGCCAGCAGCAGGAACCAACCTCGGGATGGGACTGAAGCTTTCTTT.